The 25 T cell receptor beta chains listed next were all sequenced from one sample in a study of T-cell reconstitution after alpha-beta-depleted transplantation in children. This sample's TCRbeta library carried unique molecular identifier barcodes. TCRdb processed the PCR reads anew with MiXCR; each CDR3 protein has one entry. This table holds about 180,000 distinct CDR3 sequences, more than 9.5% found once. The material was PBMCs, obtained before TCRalphabeta/CD19-depleted stem cell transplant. The receptor source for this set is a boy aged 2 to 10 with acute myeloid leukemia, due to receive a stem cell transplant.

This clonotype was counted many times. The V call is TRBV7-2, the J call TRBJ1-4; 7 bases agree with TRBD1. Germline V gene data show CDR1 as SGHTA and CDR2 as FQGNSA. The CDR3 sequence is 14 residues long. V was pared by 6 bases and J by 8 bases, with 9 bases of the junction left unmatched. The CDR3: CASSKNRGTEKLFF. The CDR3 DNA follows: TGTGCCAGCAGTAAAAACAGGGGTACGGAAAAACTGTTTTTT. The entire variable domain, with the rest obtained from reference TRBV7-2 and TRBJ1-4, is as follows: GAGVSQSPSNKVTEKGKDVELRCDPISGHTALYWYRQSLGQGLEFLIYFQGNSAPDKSGLPSDRFSAERTGGSVSTLTIQRTQQEDSAVYLCASSKNRGTEKLFFGSGTQLSVL.

In its sample, this clonotype was seen many times. DNA for the CDR3: TGTGCCACCAGCAGGCGAGTAGGGGGCGGTCAGCCCCAGCATTTT. Translation gives CATSRRVGGGQPQHF. This rearrangement joins TRBV15 to TRBJ1-5; 7 bases are a match to TRBD1. V dropped 3 bases and J dropped 6; count of bases not matched to a gene: 8. Per germline, CDR1 LNHNV and CDR2 YYDKDF (reference sequence). The CDR3 runs 15 residues.

There are many counts of this clonotype. This chain uses TRBV15 with TRBJ2-1; 8 bases are a match to TRBD2. CDR3 length: 16 residues. V dropped 1 base and J dropped 6; count of bases not matched to a gene: 8. Germline CDR1 reads LNHNV; CDR2 reads YYDKDF (reference sequence). This CDR3 reads CATSRVTSGSFNEQFF. CDR3 sequence (DNA): TGTGCCACCAGCAGAGTCACCAGCGGGAGTTTCAATGAGCAGTTCTTC.

Ten or more counts support this clonotype. The chain links TRBV14 to TRBJ2-3; the D is unclear. V was clipped by 1 base and J by 2 bases, with 4 bases between them. Germline V CDR1 and CDR2: SGHDN, FVKESK. The CDR3 spans 13 residues. The DNA for the CDR3 is TGTGCCAGCAGCCAAGGAACCACAGATACGCAGTATTTT. It codes for CASSQGTTDTQYF.

The sample holds many counts of this clonotype. V usage is TRBV3-1 and J usage is TRBJ2-1; 8 nucleotides agree with TRBD2. The CDR3 is made up of 16 amino acids. With 4 bases clipped from V and 8 bases from J, the junction kept 13 bases outside the gene matches. Germline V gene data show CDR1 as LGHDT and CDR2 as YNNKEL (reference sequence). The CDR3 DNA follows: TGTGCCAGCAGCCTGCCGGAGCGGGGGAGGTTAGATGAGCAGTTCTTC. Its translation: CASSLPERGRLDEQFF.

This clonotype occurred many times. The V and J genes are TRBV5-1 and TRBJ1-4, with TRBD1 matching over 9 bases. The CDR3 loop spans 16 amino acids. Germline assignment: CDR1 SGHRS and CDR2 YFSETQ. V gave up 2 bases and J gave up 0 bases; unmatched junction bases: 2. The CDR3 region is CASSFGQGPTNEKLFF. CDR3 bases: TGCGCCAGCAGCTTCGGACAGGGGCCAACTAATGAAAAACTGTTTTTT. Complete variable domain (other parts from reference TRBV5-1 and TRBJ1-4): KAGVTQTPRYLIKTRGQQVTLSCSPISGHRSVSWYQQTPGQGLQFLFEYFSETQRNKGNFPGRFSGRQFSNSRSEMNVSTLELGDSALYLCASSFGQGPTNEKLFFGSGTQLSVL.

This clonotype was picked up many times. V gene TRBV15 combines with J gene TRBJ2-5; 7 bases map to TRBD1. Trimming took 6 bases from V and 6 from J; bases not matched to a gene: 22. Germline V gene data show CDR1 as LNHNV and CDR2 as YYDKDF (reference sequence). The CDR3 loop spans 18 amino acids. CDR3 coding DNA: TGTGCCACCAGGACCTCGGGACAGAGTGGGATTGGGAGAAAGACCCAGTACTTC. Protein: CATRTSGQSGIGRKTQYF.

This clonotype was counted ten times or more. The chain employs TRBV5-1 and TRBJ2-5; 10 bases map to TRBD2. Looked up from germline, CDR1 is SGHRS and CDR2 is YFSETQ. This CDR3 region has 15 residues. V dropped 2 bases and J dropped 2; count of bases not matched to a gene: 3. This CDR3 reads CASSLLTSGQETQYF. The CDR3 nucleotides read TGCGCCAGCAGCTTACTGACTAGCGGGCAAGAGACCCAGTACTTC.

In its sample, this clonotype was seen many times. The chain carries TRBV9 and TRBJ2-7; 7 nucleotides line up with TRBD2. V trimming: 0 bases; J trimming: 6 bases; junction bases outside the gene matches: 9. From germline, CDR1 is SGDLS and CDR2 YYNGEE. This CDR3 spans 15 amino acids. In DNA form, the CDR3 reads TGTGCCAGCAGCGTAGCTCTGGCGGGAGTGTCCGAGCAGTACTTC. It translates to CASSVALAGVSEQYF.

This clonotype has a count of ten or more. The rearrangement joins TRBV15 to TRBJ1-1, with D perhaps matching TRBD1 (5 bases). The germline gives CDR1 LNHNV, CDR2 YYDKDF (reference sequence). The CDR3 sequence is 13 residues long. V lost 2 bases, J lost 5 bases, and 9 bases lay in between. This CDR3 reads CATSRTRGTEAFF. The DNA for the CDR3 is TGTGCCACCAGCAGAACTAGGGGAACTGAAGCTTTCTTT.

This clonotype was counted ten times or more. The rearrangement uses TRBV27 and TRBJ2-3; TRBD2 matches at 8 bases. With 4 bases clipped from V and 6 bases from J, the junction kept 6 bases outside the gene matches. Germline V gives CDR1 MNHEY, CDR2 SMNVEV (reference sequence). CDR3 length equals 14 residues. The CDR3 here is CASSSPRLADTQYF. As DNA, the CDR3 is TGTGCCAGCAGTTCGCCCAGACTAGCGGATACGCAGTATTTT.

This clonotype was seen at least ten times. The V and J genes are TRBV27 and TRBJ1-2, with D tentatively TRBD1 (6 bases). Trimming removed 3 bases from V and 4 bases from J, with 12 bases in between. The CDR3 contains 14 residues. Germline V lookup: CDR1 MNHEY, CDR2 SMNVEV (reference sequence). The DNA of the CDR3 is TGTGCCAGCAGTTTTACAGGGTACACCTATGGCTACACCTTC. Its translation: CASSFTGYTYGYTF.

This clonotype was counted at least ten times. This chain links TRBV12-3 or TRBV12-4 with TRBJ1-1; 8 bases match TRBD1. With V trimmed by 6 bases and J by 3 bases, 6 bases remained unmatched. The CDR3 contains 14 residues. CDR3: CASSIRGPYTEAFF. For the CDR3, the DNA is TGTGCCAGCAGCATCAGGGGGCCCTACACTGAAGCTTTCTTT.

This clonotype occurred many times. V gene TRBV6-4 combines with J gene TRBJ2-3, with 11 nucleotides matching TRBD2. V lost 5 bases and J lost 2; bases outside the gene matches: 6. Germline V CDR1 and CDR2: MRHNA, SNTAGT. This CDR3 region has 16 residues. The CDR3 nucleotides read TGTGCCAGCAGTCAACTAGCGGGGGCTTCCACAGATACGCAGTATTTT. It is translated as CASSQLAGASTDTQYF.

This clonotype was seen at least ten times. The chain links TRBV28 to TRBJ1-5, with a possible D match to TRBD1 (5 bases). CDR3 length: 14 residues. From germline, CDR1 is MDHEN and CDR2 SYDVKM. Trimming took off 4 bases at V and 4 bases at J, with 11 bases between the two ends. CDR3 in DNA: TGTGCCAGCAGTTATCCACAGGTAAATCAGCCCCAGCATTTT. This codes for CASSYPQVNQPQHF.

The chain couples TRBV30 to TRBJ2-1; 12 nucleotides match TRBD2. The CDR3 extends over 16 amino acids. V dropped 0 bases and J dropped 7; count of bases not matched to a gene: 7. The germline gives CDR1 GTSNPN, CDR2 SVGIG (reference sequence). The DNA for the CDR3 is TGTGCCTGGAGTGTACTCCGGACTAGCGGGAAGAATGAGCAGTTCTTC. This gives the protein CAWSVLRTSGKNEQFF.

Many counts were recorded for this clonotype. The chain carries TRBV25-1 and TRBJ1-2; D unclear. CDR3 length: 13 residues. V lost 5 bases to trimming and J lost 1 base, with 8 bases between them. Germline V CDR1 and CDR2: MGHDK, SYGVNS. CDR3 coding DNA: TGTGCCAGCAGTCGCGGGCATAACTATGGCTACACCTTC. Translated: CASSRGHNYGYTF.

This clonotype was found many times. This rearrangement joins TRBV7-8 to TRBJ2-5; the D gene is possibly TRBD2 (5 bases). Trimming shortened V by 1 base and J by 5 bases, and 14 bases separated the two germline ends. The CDR3 has 15 amino acids. From germline, CDR1 is SGHVS and CDR2 FQNEAQ. DNA of the CDR3: TGTGCCAGCAGCTTAGATCCTACTAGACGGGAGACCCAGTACTTC. Translation: CASSLDPTRRETQYF.

This clonotype was found many times. This chain connects TRBV28 to TRBJ2-2; D is possibly TRBD2 (5 bases). Trimming pared 4 bases from V and 5 bases from J, leaving 8 bases between. The CDR3 has 13 residues. Germline lookup yields CDR1 MDHEN and CDR2 SYDVKM. The CDR3, as DNA: TGTGCCAGCAGTTCAAGAGGGACCGGGGAGCTGTTTTTT. This gives the protein CASSSRGTGELFF.

This clonotype was picked up many times. CDR3 protein: CASSLRDLWSNQPQHF. In DNA form, the CDR3 reads TGTGCCAGCAGCCTCCGGGATCTTTGGAGCAATCAGCCCCAGCATTTT. The chain joins TRBV28 to TRBJ1-5; no clear D gene. The V end was cut by 6 bases, the J end by 1 base, with 16 bases between. Germline V lookup: CDR1 MDHEN, CDR2 SYDVKM. This CDR3 comprises 16 residues.

At least ten counts were recorded for this clonotype. The chain combines TRBV24-1 with TRBJ2-2; possibly TRBD1 for D (5 bases). Trimming shortened V by 1 base and J by 5 bases, and 10 bases separated the two germline ends. The CDR3 spans 15 residues. CDR1 KGHDR and CDR2 SFDVKD come from the germline V gene. The CDR3 DNA reads as TGTGCCACCAGTGATTTCAGGGATCCGACCGGGGAGCTGTTTTTT. It translates to CATSDFRDPTGELFF.

This clonotype was observed many times. This chain joins TRBV20-1 and TRBJ1-1; 7 positions agree with TRBD1. In germline, CDR1 is DFQATT, CDR2 SNEGSKA (reference sequence). V was pared by 3 bases and J by 5 bases, with 3 bases of the junction left unmatched. CDR3 length equals 12 residues. DNA of the CDR3: TGCAGTGCTAGCGACAGGGAGACTGAAGCTTTCTTT. Translation: CSASDRETEAFF.

This clonotype was recorded many times. This sequence joins TRBV7-9 and TRBJ1-2; D is uncertain. The CDR3 has 14 residues. Germline CDR1 is SEHNR and CDR2 is FQNEAQ (reference sequence). V dropped 1 base and J dropped 8 bases, with 14 bases sitting between them. CDR3 in amino acids: CASSLVAPSGGYTF. In DNA, the CDR3 is TGTGCCAGCAGCTTAGTCGCGCCCTCAGGAGGCTACACCTTC.

This clonotype was recorded at least ten times. The chain combines TRBV20-1 with TRBJ2-7, with D possibly being TRBD2 (5 bases). Trimming removed 0 bases from V and 6 bases from J, with 21 bases in between. The CDR3 length is 16 residues. CDR1 and CDR2 from the germline V gene are DFQATT and SNEGSKA (reference sequence). This CDR3 reads CSARDRVRLSKGEQYF. CDR3 in DNA: TGCAGTGCTAGAGATCGGGTTCGACTATCTAAGGGCGAGCAGTACTTC.

This clonotype appeared many times. V usage is TRBV6-1 and J usage is TRBJ1-2; the D is unclear. The V end lost 3 bases, the J end lost 1 base, and 6 bases lay between the germline ends. The V gene's germline CDR1 is MNHNS and CDR2 SASEGT. The CDR3 runs 13 residues. This CDR3 is CASSEARNYGYTF. The CDR3 bases are TGTGCCAGCAGTGAGGCCCGTAACTATGGCTACACCTTC.